This TCR beta chain was retrieved from a study of blood T cells in healthy people across ages. The study, taken as a whole, reports: For the donors, CMV status was unknown and possibly confounded expanded clonotype changes.

Next came a second PCR, run for about 6 to 11 cycles, which used a sample-barcoded 5' primer along with a J-beta primer mix. In TCRdb, the 5' RACE reads were re-called with MiXCR into one record per CDR3 protein. This table holds 870,000 or so distinct CDR3 sequences, roughly 26% found once. This clonotype has ten or more counts. What it binds is unknown. This receptor was taken from a woman older than 75 in good health. The sample consisted of blood.

The CDR3 nucleotides read TGCAGTGCCCAAAGAGGGCAGGCCCAAGGAAACATTCAGTACTTC. This sequence encodes CSAQRGQAQGNIQYF. The gene calls are TRBV20-1 and TRBJ2-4; the D gene is possibly TRBD2 (5 bases). CDR1 is DFQATT and CDR2 is SNEGSKA in the germline V gene (reference sequence). CDR3 size: 15 residues. Deletions cut 6 bases from V and 6 bases from J, with 21 bases between.